The sequence of this TCR beta chain was determined in a study of T cells after yellow fever vaccination. Study findings and constraints: Faster peaking, at day 5 versus 15, marked a secondary response that was weaker. High-abundance clonotypes from the bulk population could contaminate FACS-sorted repertoires.

Germline CDR1 MNHEY, CDR2 SMNVEV (reference sequence). CDR3 length: 17 amino acids. This clonotype was counted only a few times. Its antigen is unknown. Template-switching 5'RACE yielded the TCR cDNA; a universal primer site and UMIs were added in the process. Using its own MiXCR run on the 5' RACE reads, TCRdb lists one record per CDR3 protein. Counted here are about 160,000 distinct CDR3 sequences, 9.3% occurring once; the ten biggest clones make up roughly 36%. This material consisted of CD8+ T cells sorted from PBMCs, taken 45 days after the yellow fever booster vaccination. V usage is TRBV27 and J usage is TRBJ2-1, with D perhaps TRBD2 (5 bases). The origin of this receptor is a man aged 18 to 30 who received the YFV17D yellow fever vaccine. In DNA, the CDR3 is TGTGTCAGTCGCTTGGTTGGCGGGCCTATCTCCTACAATGAGCAGTTCTTC. Translation gives CVSRLVGGPISYNEQFF.